The clone carrying this T cell receptor (beta chain) has more than one count but fewer than ten. Its antigen is unknown. The library targeted TCRbeta and was prepared with unique molecular identifiers. One entry per CDR3 protein, called by TCRdb with MiXCR from the PCR reads. The data hold about 490,000 distinct CDR3 sequences, with about 10% observed a single time. This entry is derived from a study of T-cell reconstitution after alpha-beta-depleted transplantation in children. Study-level results: By about two months after transplant, alpha-beta T cells reportedly arose from several hundred graft clones that had expanded. Day-60 TCRbeta diversity that was high in some patients was derived from surviving recipient T cells and thymic progenitors. T-cell numbers and diversity, one year after transplant, stemmed largely from T cells that were newly produced.

Germline CDR1 and CDR2: KGHSH and LQKENI. The CDR3 consists of 15 residues. Trimming removed 10 bases at V and 1 base at J, with 16 bases between. The TCR sequence derives from a child aged 2 to 10 with inherited bone marrow failure, due to receive a stem cell transplant. This chain links TRBV18 with TRBJ2-2; D is perhaps TRBD1 (6 bases). The specimen was PBMCs, collected before TCRalphabeta/CD19-depleted stem cell transplant. The CDR3 is CATTPDRLNTGELFF. DNA for the CDR3: TGTGCCACCACTCCAGACAGGCTGAACACCGGGGAGCTGTTTTTT.